These 32 T cell receptor beta chains were all obtained from the same sample, sequenced in a study of blood T cell repertoires in COVID-19. The repertoire was sequenced with immunoSEQ multiplex PCR; TCRdb's copy has only in-frame clones and lacks some. The table lists under 150,000 clones, around 83% of them singletons. Sequenced input: peripheral blood. These receptors came from a man at least 80 years old with active or convalescent COVID-19.

This sequence joins TRBV9 and TRBJ2-2; TRBD2 agrees at 8 bases. V trimming: 4 bases; J trimming: 3 bases; junction bases outside the gene matches: 5. This CDR3 comprises 15 residues. Germline V CDR1 and CDR2: SGDLS, YYNGEE. The CDR3 reads CASSFAGGHTGELFF. The CDR3 region has the DNA TGTGCCAGCAGCTTTGCGGGGGGCCACACCGGGGAGCTGTTTTTT.

The chain has TRBV6-1 and TRBJ2-7; D is possibly TRBD2 (6 bases). Germline CDR1 MNHNS, CDR2 SASEGT. The germline V and J ends were trimmed by 2 bases and 2 bases, with 10 bases remaining between them. This CDR3 comprises 14 residues. The CDR3 DNA sequence: TGTGCCAGCAGTGAACGGGCGGGGCCCTACGAGCAGTACTTC. This gives the protein CASSERAGPYEQYF.

Only a few counts were recorded for this clone. The chain joins TRBV4-1 to TRBJ1-4, with TRBD1 as a possible D gene (5 bases). Germline CDR1 and CDR2: MGHRA and YSYEKL. CDR3 length equals 16 residues. V was shortened by 4 bases and J by 0 bases, with 12 bases between the two germline ends. The CDR3 loop reads CASSPGGLSTNEKLFF. CDR3 in DNA: TGCGCCAGCAGCCCCGGGGGACTCTCAACTAATGAAAAACTGTTTTTT.

This clone occurred once. The chain links TRBV4-3 to TRBJ1-6, with unresolved D. Germline V gene lookup returns CDR1 LGHNA and CDR2 YSLEER. CDR3 length equals 14 residues. The germline V and J ends were trimmed by 0 bases and 6 bases, with 6 bases remaining between them. The CDR3 region has the DNA TGCGCCAGCAGCCAAGAGTTCTTTAATTCACCCCTCCACTTT. It yields the protein CASSQEFFNSPLHF.

V and J are TRBV29-1 and TRBJ1-1; perhaps TRBD1 as D (6 bases). Per germline, CDR1 SQVTM and CDR2 ANQGSEA. V was clipped by 6 bases and J by 8 bases, with 7 bases between them. The CDR3 has 9 amino acids. The CDR3 DNA sequence: TGCAGCGTCACAGGGGAAGCTTTCTTT. Protein: CSVTGEAFF. The entire variable domain, with the rest obtained from reference TRBV29-1 and TRBJ1-1, is as follows: SAVISQKPSRDICQRGTSLTIQCQVDSQVTMMFWYRQQPGQSLTLIATANQGSEATYESGFVIDKFPISRPNLTFSTLTVSNMSPEDSSIYLCSVTGEAFFGQGTRLTVV.

The genes are TRBV9 and TRBJ2-1; 10 bases agree with TRBD2. With 0 bases clipped from V and 4 bases from J, the junction kept 1 base outside the gene matches. CDR3 length equals 15 residues. Germline CDR1 is SGDLS and CDR2 is YYNGEE. DNA for the CDR3: TGTGCCAGCAGCGTAGGTAGCGGGGGGTACAATGAGCAGTTCTTC. Encoded protein: CASSVGSGGYNEQFF.

The rearrangement links TRBV5-5 to TRBJ2-3; no firm D call. Germline values: CDR1 SGHKS, CDR2 YYEKEE (reference sequence). V lost 4 bases and J 2 bases, leaving 14 bases between the germline ends. CDR3 length equals 15 residues. As DNA, the CDR3 is TGTGCCAGCAGCCCCACCGTGAGTCACACAGATACGCAGTATTTT. Protein: CASSPTVSHTDTQYF.

The chain recombines TRBV11-1 with TRBJ1-1, with D hard to call. Germline CDR1 is SGHAT and CDR2 is FQDESV (reference sequence). V dropped 6 bases and J dropped 3 bases, with 11 bases sitting between them. The CDR3 spans 13 residues. CDR3 nucleotides: TGTGCCAGCAGAAGCAAAAAGTACACTGAAGCTTTCTTT. This codes for CASRSKKYTEAFF.

This rearrangement joins TRBV19 to TRBJ1-2; D gene unclear. CDR1 LNHDA and CDR2 SQIVND come from the germline V gene (reference sequence). Trimming cost V 6 bases and J 8 bases, with 13 bases left between them. The CDR3 loop spans 12 amino acids. In DNA form, the CDR3 reads TGTGCCAGTAGCCCAGGCAGGAGGGGCTACACCTTC. Translating it yields CASSPGRRGYTF.

The rearrangement uses TRBV6-5 and TRBJ2-1; 9 bases agree with TRBD2. Germline V gives CDR1 MNHEY, CDR2 SVGAGI. The junction had 3 bases not matched to a gene; V was cut back by 5 bases and J by 1 base. There are 15 residues in the CDR3. CDR3 amino acids: CASSSGGQSYNEQFF. CDR3 in DNA: TGTGCCAGCAGTAGCGGGGGGCAATCCTACAATGAGCAGTTCTTC.

The chain uses TRBV2 and TRBJ1-5; tentative D call: TRBD1 (5 bases). This CDR3 contains 15 residues. The V end lost 1 base, the J end lost 6 bases, and 13 bases lay between the germline ends. The V gene's germline CDR1 is SNHLY and CDR2 FYNNEI. CDR3 in amino acids: CASSEDQGVRQPQHF. The CDR3 DNA sequence: TGTGCCAGCAGTGAAGATCAGGGTGTTCGTCAGCCCCAGCATTTT. The variable domain in full, with the rest retrieved from reference TRBV2 and TRBJ1-5, is EPEVTQTPSHQVTQMGQEVILRCVPISNHLYFYWYRQILGQKVEFLVSFYNNEISEKSEIFDDQFSVERPDGSNFTLKIRSTKLEDSAMYFCASSEDQGVRQPQHFGDGTRLSIL.

The rearrangement uses TRBV7-7 and TRBJ2-3; 10 nucleotides line up with TRBD1. Trimming at V came to 3 bases and at J to 6 bases, leaving 3 bases not matched to a gene. This CDR3 comprises 14 residues. Germline V CDR1 and CDR2: SSHAT, FNYEAQ (reference sequence). CDR3 sequence: CASSLTGGADTQYF. In DNA form, the CDR3 reads TGTGCCAGCAGCTTGACAGGGGGCGCCGATACGCAGTATTTT.

This chain joins TRBV5-8 and TRBJ1-5; no clear D gene. This CDR3 is built from 15 residues. Germline values: CDR1 SGHTS, CDR2 YDEGEE. Between the trimmed V and J ends, which lost 0 bases and 3 bases, there was a span of 10 bases. The CDR3 loop is CASSLGRWSNQPQHF. The CDR3 region has the DNA TGTGCCAGCAGCTTGGGTCGGTGGTCCAATCAGCCCCAGCATTTT.

The J gene is TRBJ2-7, the V gene TRBV7-6, with 8 bases lining up with TRBD1. CDR1 and CDR2 from the germline V gene are SGHVS and FNYEAQ. This CDR3 has 14 residues. J gave up 6 bases and V 2 bases, and 6 bases lay outside the gene matches. CDR3 in DNA: TGTGCCAGCAGCTTAAGGCAGGGGGCGCCCGAGCAGTACTTC. It specifies CASSLRQGAPEQYF.

In this sample, this clone turned up once. J is TRBJ2-7 and V is TRBV5-6, with D tentatively TRBD2 (6 bases). This CDR3 has 15 amino acids. The germline CDR1 and CDR2 sequences are SGHDT and YYEEEE. V lost 3 bases to trimming and J lost 2 bases, with 15 bases between them. The CDR3 loop is CASSSRVGLAYEQYF. CDR3 sequence (DNA): TGTGCCAGCAGCTCTAGGGTGGGACTTGCCTACGAGCAGTACTTC.

The rearrangement joins TRBV15 to TRBJ1-3; 7 bases fit TRBD1. Germline trimming cut 2 bases from V and 3 bases from J; bases unmatched to any gene: 4. Germline V lookup: CDR1 LNHNV, CDR2 YYDKDF (reference sequence). The CDR3 extends over 15 amino acids. The CDR3 DNA reads as TGTGCCACCAGCAGACAAGGGACAGTTGGAAACACCATATATTTT. Amino acid sequence: CATSRQGTVGNTIYF.

The V call is TRBV5-4, the J call TRBJ1-2; 8 bases match TRBD1. Trimming cost V 3 bases and J 0 bases; bases outside gene matches: 10. The CDR3 consists of 17 residues. CDR1 SGHNT and CDR2 YYREEE come from the germline V gene (reference sequence). CDR3 sequence (DNA): TGTGCCAGCAGCTCCCCGGGACAGGAGCCAGCTAACTATGGCTACACCTTC. Translation gives CASSSPGQEPANYGYTF.

The V gene is TRBV15, the J gene TRBJ2-3; no clear D gene. CDR1 and CDR2 from the germline V gene are LNHNV and YYDKDF (reference sequence). Deletions cut 0 bases from V and 6 bases from J, with 7 bases between. This CDR3 is 13 amino acids long. The CDR3 spells CATSRDRGDTQYF. DNA of the CDR3: TGTGCCACCAGCAGAGATCGTGGCGATACGCAGTATTTT.

The genes are TRBV6-2 or TRBV6-3 and TRBJ2-3, with TRBD1 as a possible D gene (5 bases). Trimming stripped 6 bases from V and 2 bases from J, with 15 bases between. This CDR3 has 15 amino acids. Germline CDR1 MNHEY, CDR2 SVGEGT. CDR3 sequence: CASSSTGVITDTQYF. In DNA, the CDR3 is TGTGCCAGCAGCTCAACAGGCGTCATCACAGATACGCAGTATTTT.

The V and J genes are TRBV7-2 and TRBJ1-5; 7 bases are shared with TRBD1. This CDR3 spans 15 amino acids. Germline trimming cut 6 bases from V and 5 bases from J; bases unmatched to any gene: 10. The germline V gene encodes CDR1 SGHTA and CDR2 FQGNSA. The CDR3 here is CASRPPGDRDQPQHF. In DNA, the CDR3 is TGTGCCAGCAGACCCCCGGGGGACAGAGATCAGCCCCAGCATTTT.

The CDR3 bases are TGTGCCAGCAGGTCACAGGGGGTGAATCAGCCCCAGCATTTT. This gives the protein CASRSQGVNQPQHF. V usage is TRBV6-5 and J usage is TRBJ1-5, with 8 positions matching TRBD1. Germline-derived CDR1 and CDR2 are MNHEY and SVGAGI. The CDR3 is 14 amino acids. J lost 4 bases, V lost 6 bases, and 5 bases had no gene match.

The chain carries TRBV7-9 and TRBJ2-3, with 7 bases fitting TRBD2. V shed 3 bases, J shed 3 bases, and the junction held 6 bases outside the gene matches. Germline CDR1 and CDR2: SEHNR and FQNEAQ (reference sequence). CDR3 length: 15 residues. The CDR3 region is CASSLAGVATDTQYF. In DNA form, the CDR3 reads TGTGCCAGCAGCTTGGCGGGGGTAGCGACAGATACGCAGTATTTT.

The rearrangement uses TRBV7-2 and TRBJ2-7, with 9 bases matching TRBD2. Germline V gives CDR1 SGHTA, CDR2 FQGNSA. The ends lost 1 base at V and 3 bases at J; junction bases unmatched: 1. The CDR3 covers 14 residues. CDR3 in DNA: TGTGCCAGCAGCTTAGGACTAGCGGACTACGAGCAGTACTTC. Amino acids: CASSLGLADYEQYF.

This clone has a single count. The chain joins TRBV28 to TRBJ2-7; 8 bases match TRBD1. This CDR3 contains 14 residues. Trimming cost V 5 bases and J 2 bases; bases outside gene matches: 5. CDR1 is MDHEN, CDR2 SYDVKM, per germline. Here the CDR3 reads CASSGQGPPYEQYF. CDR3 DNA sequence: TGTGCCAGCAGTGGACAGGGACCCCCCTACGAGCAGTACTTC.

This clone was counted a few times. CDR3 loop: CASSLVQADYGYTF. CDR3 coding DNA: TGTGCCAGCAGCTTGGTACAGGCGGACTATGGCTACACCTTC. The V and J genes are TRBV5-6 and TRBJ1-2; D possibly corresponds to TRBD1 (5 bases). This CDR3 contains 14 residues. The V end was cut by 0 bases, the J end by 3 bases, with 9 bases between. Germline V lookup: CDR1 SGHDT, CDR2 YYEEEE.

This chain connects TRBV12-5 to TRBJ1-2, with 8 bases matching TRBD1. This CDR3 is built from 15 residues. Trimming removed 0 bases from V and 7 bases from J; junction bases left unmatched: 7. Germline V gene lookup returns CDR1 LGHNT and CDR2 FRNRAP. The CDR3 here is CASGLVPQGASGYTF. The CDR3 region has the DNA TGTGCTAGTGGTTTGGTACCGCAGGGGGCAAGTGGCTACACCTTC.

This chain links TRBV25-1 with TRBJ1-1; a possible D gene is TRBD1 (5 bases). CDR1 and CDR2 from the germline V gene are MGHDK and SYGVNS. This CDR3 spans 15 amino acids. V was cut by 1 base and J by 3 bases, with 12 bases left in between. The CDR3 here is CASSEWRGADTEAFF. The CDR3 coding sequence is TGTGCCAGCAGTGAATGGAGGGGAGCGGACACTGAAGCTTTCTTT.

The CDR3 sequence: CASSREGSSSYNEQFF. CDR3 bases: TGCGCCAGCAGCCGGGAAGGGTCGAGCTCCTACAATGAGCAGTTCTTC. This chain uses TRBV5-1 with TRBJ2-1; possibly TRBD2 for D (5 bases). V was clipped by 4 bases and J by 0 bases, with 14 bases between them. In germline, CDR1 is SGHRS, CDR2 YFSETQ. The CDR3 runs 16 residues.

This clone showed up just once. The chain carries TRBV29-1 and TRBJ1-2, with TRBD1 as a possible D gene (5 bases). The V end was cut by 8 bases, the J end by 3 bases, with 16 bases between. This CDR3 region has 13 residues. Germline V lookup: CDR1 SQVTM, CDR2 ANQGSEA. CDR3 nucleotide sequence: TGCAGCACTGAAATGGTCAGGGACTATGGCTACACCTTC. Encoded protein: CSTEMVRDYGYTF.

The CDR3 is CASSFRSGTTGNTIYF. The CDR3 DNA reads as TGTGCCAGCAGCTTCCGATCGGGGACAACTGGAAACACCATATATTTT. The chain employs TRBV7-2 and TRBJ1-3, with D maybe TRBD1 (6 bases). Germline-derived CDR1 and CDR2 are SGHTA and FQGNSA. CDR3 length: 16 amino acids. V was trimmed by 3 bases and J by 2 bases, leaving 14 bases between them. The full variable domain, rest sourced from reference TRBV7-2 and TRBJ1-3, is GAGVSQSPSNKVTEKGKDVELRCDPISGHTALYWYRQSLGQGLEFLIYFQGNSAPDKSGLPSDRFSAERTGGSVSTLTIQRTQQEDSAVYLCASSFRSGTTGNTIYFGEGSWLTVV.

The chain has TRBV30 and TRBJ1-2; 9 bases are a match to TRBD1. CDR3 length: 14 amino acids. The trim removed 8 bases at V and 2 bases at J, leaving 9 bases unmatched. Germline V lookup: CDR1 GTSNPN, CDR2 SVGIG (reference sequence). The CDR3 protein is CAVGRGQGNYGYTF. For the CDR3, the DNA is TGTGCCGTCGGACGGGGACAGGGAAACTATGGCTACACCTTC. Full variable domain (outside the CDR3, taken from reference TRBV30 and TRBJ1-2): SQTIHQWPATLVQPVGSPLSLECTVEGTSNPNLYWYRQAAGRGLQLLFYSVGIGQISSEVPQNLSASRPQDRQFILSSKKLLLSDSGFYLCAVGRGQGNYGYTFGSGTRLTVV.

The chain employs TRBV3-1 (or the pseudogene TRBV3-2) and TRBJ1-2; maybe TRBD1 (5 bases). The CDR3 consists of 13 residues. CDR1 and CDR2 (germline): LGHDT, YNNKEL (reference sequence). Trimming shortened V by 0 bases and J by 8 bases, and 10 bases separated the two germline ends. The DNA for the CDR3 is TGTGCCAGCAGCCAAGACGGGGGTAGGGGCTACACCTTC. As protein: CASSQDGGRGYTF.